Below are 30 T cell receptor beta chains sequenced from a single sample in a study of shared clonotypes between healthy human individuals. Generated by immunoSEQ multiplex PCR, the TCRdb table keeps only in-frame clones and is missing some. The sample contains some 2 million clones, roughly 95% of which appear only once. Terminally differentiated effector memory CD45RA+ cells were left out of the naive CD8 fraction, which was CD45RO-negative and positively selected for CCR7. The specimen was naive CD8+ T cells sorted from blood. The receptor set was obtained from a man in his late teens or twenties in good health.

The chain combines TRBV9 with TRBJ2-2, with TRBD2 identical over 15 bases. The CDR3 has 18 amino acids. The V and J ends lost 3 bases and 7 bases, in that order; junction bases with no gene match: 10. Per germline, CDR1 SGDLS and CDR2 YYNGEE. CDR3 bases: TGTGCCAGCAGCGAGGGGGGACTAGCGGGAGGAGGTAACGGGGAGCTGTTTTTT. Its translation is CASSEGGLAGGGNGELFF.

This chain links TRBV11-2 with TRBJ2-5; the D is unclear. With 1 base removed from V and 4 bases from J, the gap between germline ends came to 13 bases. This CDR3 comprises 15 residues. In germline, CDR1 is SGHAT, CDR2 FQNNGV. CDR3 protein: CASSLVVAGLETQYF. Here the CDR3 DNA reads TGTGCCAGCAGCTTAGTCGTGGCCGGGCTAGAGACCCAGTACTTC.

The chain combines TRBV7-9 with TRBJ1-4; D not resolved. Germline V gene lookup returns CDR1 SEHNR and CDR2 FQNEAQ (reference sequence). This CDR3 spans 14 amino acids. V was cut by 3 bases and J by 4 bases, with 9 bases left in between. This chain's CDR3 is CASSFFPSNEKLFF. The CDR3 coding sequence is TGTGCCAGCAGCTTTTTCCCCAGTAATGAAAAACTGTTTTTT.

This rearrangement joins TRBV1 to TRBJ2-3; the table gives TRBD2 as D, unverified against the DNA. TRBV1 is annotated as a pseudogene. This CDR3 is 13 amino acids long. The CDR3 loop reads CTSSQYLIDTQYF. In DNA, the CDR3 is TGCACCAGCAGCCAATATCTAATTGATACGCAGTATTTT.

The V call is TRBV7-6, the J call TRBJ1-1; TRBD1 matches 7 bases. Germline V lookup: CDR1 SGHVS, CDR2 FNYEAQ. V gave up 0 bases and J gave up 1 base; unmatched junction bases: 2. CDR3 length: 15 residues. The CDR3 DNA follows: TGTGCCAGCAGCTTAGCGGGACAGACGAACACTGAAGCTTTCTTT. This gives the protein CASSLAGQTNTEAFF.

The chain links TRBV7-9 to TRBJ1-1; a possible D gene is TRBD1 (5 bases). Per germline, CDR1 SEHNR and CDR2 FQNEAQ (reference sequence). The V end was cut by 1 base, the J end by 6 bases, with 15 bases between. This CDR3 region has 15 residues. The CDR3: CASSLVGSGDAEAFF. The CDR3 DNA sequence: TGTGCCAGCAGCTTAGTGGGCAGCGGGGACGCTGAAGCTTTCTTT.

The rearrangement uses TRBV5-4 and TRBJ1-1, with D unclear. CDR3 size: 13 residues. Germline V gene data show CDR1 as SGHNT and CDR2 as YYREEE (reference sequence). Trimming left V 6 bases short and J 1 base short, with 10 bases between. CDR3 DNA: TGTGCCAGCATGCTCGGGGAGAACACTGAAGCTTTCTTT. This codes for CASMLGENTEAFF.

The rearrangement joins TRBV13 to TRBJ2-7, with D tentatively TRBD1 (5 bases). This CDR3 is 14 amino acids long. Germline V gene data show CDR1 as PRHDT and CDR2 as FYEKMQ (reference sequence). Trimming cost V 0 bases and J 2 bases, with 8 bases left between them. This chain's CDR3 is CASSLGDKPYEQYF. The CDR3 coding sequence is TGTGCCAGCAGCTTAGGGGACAAACCCTACGAGCAGTACTTC.

The chain links TRBV7-6 to TRBJ1-6, with D maybe TRBD1 (5 bases). The CDR3 runs to 13 residues. Trimming cost V 6 bases and J 7 bases, with 10 bases left between them. Germline CDR1 SGHVS, CDR2 FNYEAQ. The CDR3: CASSPGWNSPLHF. In DNA form, the CDR3 reads TGTGCCAGCAGTCCAGGGTGGAATTCACCCCTCCACTTT.

This rearrangement joins TRBV6-1 to TRBJ1-1; D gene uncertain. CDR1 MNHNS and CDR2 SASEGT come from the germline V gene. The CDR3 length is 15 residues. The V gene lost 1 base and the J gene lost 0 bases, with 9 bases spanning the gap. The CDR3 sequence: CASSEVGEMNTEAFF. The CDR3, as DNA: TGTGCCAGCAGTGAAGTCGGCGAAATGAACACTGAAGCTTTCTTT.

This clone was found once. The J gene is TRBJ2-7, the V gene TRBV29-1; D is perhaps TRBD1 or TRBD2 (6 bases each). Trimming cost V 2 bases and J 4 bases, with 12 bases left between them. The CDR3 length is 13 residues. Germline V lookup: CDR1 SQVTM, CDR2 ANQGSEA. CDR3: CSVETGARYEQYF. The CDR3 coding sequence is TGCAGCGTTGAAACGGGGGCGAGATACGAGCAGTACTTC.

The rearrangement links TRBV5-8 to TRBJ2-7, with 7 nucleotides matching TRBD1. V was clipped by 3 bases and J by 6 bases; unmatched bases: 9. The CDR3 loop spans 14 amino acids. Germline loops: CDR1 SGHTS, CDR2 YDEGEE. In nucleotides, the CDR3 is TGTGCCAGCAGCTCTGACAGGGTATCCCTCGAGCAGTACTTC. Its protein is CASSSDRVSLEQYF.

This chain uses TRBV2 with TRBJ2-3; 9 bases align to TRBD2. V gave up 2 bases and J gave up 6 bases; unmatched junction bases: 3. The CDR3 consists of 14 residues. Germline loops: CDR1 SNHLY, CDR2 FYNNEI. CDR3 DNA: TGTGCCAGCAGTGAACTAGCGGGGCCCGATACGCAGTATTTT. This encodes CASSELAGPDTQYF.

The chain is built from TRBV4-1 and TRBJ1-5, with no clear D. CDR3 length: 13 amino acids. Trimming removed 4 bases at V and 5 bases at J, with 9 bases between. Germline CDR1 reads MGHRA; CDR2 reads YSYEKL. The CDR3 DNA sequence: TGCGCCAGCAGCCCCCACAAGGATCAGCCCCAGCATTTT. It is translated as CASSPHKDQPQHF.

This chain uses TRBV27 with TRBJ1-1; D ambiguous. The CDR3 spans 13 residues. Germline values: CDR1 MNHEY, CDR2 SMNVEV (reference sequence). Trimming cost V 5 bases and J 3 bases, with 10 bases left between them. This CDR3 reads CASSDDGYTEAFF. The CDR3 DNA reads as TGTGCCAGCAGTGACGACGGGTACACTGAAGCTTTCTTT.

The chain links TRBV27 to TRBJ2-7, with 7 positions matching TRBD2. From germline, CDR1 is MNHEY and CDR2 SMNVEV (reference sequence). The V segment lost 2 bases and the J segment 6 bases; nucleotides outside the gene matches: 4. The CDR3 contains 13 residues. CDR3 nucleotides: TGTGCCAGCAGTTTAGCGGGAGTTGCCGAGCAGTACTTC. Its translation is CASSLAGVAEQYF.

The chain has TRBV9 and TRBJ2-2, with D possibly matching TRBD2 (5 bases). The ends were cut back, 2 bases at V and 0 bases at J, with 17 bases in the middle. Germline values: CDR1 SGDLS, CDR2 YYNGEE. The CDR3 runs to 18 residues. CDR3 region: CASSVGYDGIANTGELFF. The CDR3 nucleotides are TGTGCCAGCAGCGTGGGGTACGACGGGATCGCGAACACCGGGGAGCTGTTTTTT.

This chain joins TRBV27 and TRBJ2-7, with D perhaps matching TRBD2 (6 bases). CDR1 MNHEY and CDR2 SMNVEV come from the germline V gene (reference sequence). CDR3 size: 16 residues. V was clipped by 4 bases and J by 3 bases, with 19 bases between them. For the CDR3, the DNA is TGTGCCAGCAGTTCTAGTTCGGGGACTTTTCTCTACGAGCAGTACTTC. Translating gives CASSSSSGTFLYEQYF.

J is TRBJ2-2 and V is TRBV28, with D unclear. Germline lookup yields CDR1 MDHEN and CDR2 SYDVKM. The ends were cut back, 6 bases at V and 5 bases at J, with 10 bases in the middle. This CDR3 is 13 amino acids long. This CDR3 reads CASSRSQTGELFF. DNA of the CDR3: TGTGCCAGCAGCAGGTCTCAAACCGGGGAGCTGTTTTTT.

The count of this clone is one. This chain joins TRBV30 and TRBJ1-1, with D maybe TRBD1 (5 bases). Germline lookup yields CDR1 GTSNPN and CDR2 SVGIG (reference sequence). Deletions cut 1 base from V and 14 bases from J, with 17 bases between. The CDR3 is 12 amino acids. CDR3 in amino acids: CAWSGGGALEFF. The CDR3 DNA follows: TGTGCCTGGAGTGGGGGAGGGGCGTTGGAGTTCTTT.

The V call is TRBV5-4, the J call TRBJ2-5; the match to TRBD1 covers 9 bases. There are 14 residues in the CDR3. The germline V gene has CDR1 SGHNT and CDR2 YYREEE (reference sequence). With 4 bases clipped from V and 5 bases from J, the junction kept 6 bases outside the gene matches. CDR3 DNA: TGTGCCAGCAGCATACAGGGGGCTCGGGAGACCCAGTACTTC. Amino acids: CASSIQGARETQYF.

The chain has TRBV4-1 and TRBJ2-7; unclear D gene. V lost 1 base, J lost 4 bases, and 14 bases lay in between. Germline lookup yields CDR1 MGHRA and CDR2 YSYEKL. CDR3 length equals 15 residues. CDR3: CASSQAISYAYEQYF. DNA of the CDR3: TGCGCCAGCAGCCAAGCAATCAGCTACGCGTACGAGCAGTACTTC.

This sequence joins TRBV28 and TRBJ2-1; TRBD2 might be the D (5 bases). V was clipped by 7 bases and J by 1 base, with 20 bases between them. CDR3 size: 17 residues. Germline V gives CDR1 MDHEN, CDR2 SYDVKM. CDR3 in DNA: TGTGCCAGCACTACCTTAGAGGCGGGCCAATCCTACAATGAGCAGTTCTTC. Amino acid sequence: CASTTLEAGQSYNEQFF.

As to this clone: The identical CDR3 is also encoded by other nucleotide sequences in the sample. The chain is built from TRBV6-5 and TRBJ1-1, with a tentative D call TRBD1 (5 bases). V was clipped by 2 bases and J by 1 base, with 8 bases between them. Germline lookup yields CDR1 MNHEY and CDR2 SVGAGI. This CDR3 region has 14 residues. The CDR3 protein is CASSYGGGNTEAFF. In DNA form, the CDR3 reads TGTGCCAGCAGTTACGGTGGGGGGAACACTGAAGCTTTCTTT.

V and J are TRBV27 and TRBJ1-1; TRBD1 matches at 7 bases. The CDR3 length is 17 residues. Germline-derived CDR1 and CDR2 are MNHEY and SMNVEV (reference sequence). The V and J ends lost 4 bases and 2 bases, in that order; junction bases with no gene match: 13. In nucleotides, the CDR3 is TGTGCCAGCAGTTCCCGAGGGGGCTCTGCCCCCAACACTGAAGCTTTCTTT. It is translated as CASSSRGGSAPNTEAFF.

The chain carries TRBV6-5 and TRBJ2-1; no reliable D call. Germline V gene data show CDR1 as MNHEY and CDR2 as SVGAGI. The ends were cut back, 5 bases at V and 6 bases at J, with 14 bases in the middle. The CDR3 totals 14 residues. CDR3 sequence: CASSRFGPTNEQFF. In DNA, the CDR3 is TGTGCCAGCAGTCGATTTGGGCCCACCAATGAGCAGTTCTTC.

The chain recombines TRBV5-1 with TRBJ1-1; 9 nucleotides agree with TRBD1. CDR1 and CDR2 (germline): SGHRS, YFSETQ. This CDR3 has 18 amino acids. The ends lost 4 bases at V and 3 bases at J; junction bases unmatched: 16. The CDR3 loop reads CASSGDRDRDRRDTEAFF. For the CDR3, the DNA is TGCGCCAGCAGCGGAGACCGGGACAGGGATAGGAGGGACACTGAAGCTTTCTTT. Looking up the rest from reference TRBV5-1 and TRBJ1-1 gives the full variable domain: KAGVTQTPRYLIKTRGQQVTLSCSPISGHRSVSWYQQTPGQGLQFLFEYFSETQRNKGNFPGRFSGRQFSNSRSEMNVSTLELGDSALYLCASSGDRDRDRRDTEAFFGQGTRLTVV.

The rearrangement links TRBV27 to TRBJ2-1; 7 bases are a match to TRBD2. In germline, CDR1 is MNHEY, CDR2 SMNVEV (reference sequence). The length of the CDR3 is 15 residues. The V segment lost 6 bases and the J segment 2 bases; nucleotides outside the gene matches: 7. Here the CDR3 DNA reads TGTGCCAGCAGAATTCTAGCGGCGACCTACAATGAGCAGTTCTTC. Amino acid sequence: CASRILAATYNEQFF.

As regards this clone: Other DNA variants within this sample encode the same CDR3. The chain carries TRBV19 and TRBJ1-2, with D maybe TRBD1 (5 bases). Germline V CDR1 and CDR2: LNHDA, SQIVND (reference sequence). The germline V and J ends were trimmed by 5 bases and 5 bases, with 9 bases remaining between them. The CDR3 spans 12 residues. The CDR3 bases are TGTGCCAGTAGTGGTGACAGTTATGGCTACACCTTC. Translated: CASSGDSYGYTF. The whole variable domain, remainder taken from reference TRBV19 and TRBJ1-2, is DGGITQSPKYLFRKEGQNVTLSCEQNLNHDAMYWYRQDPGQGLRLIYYSQIVNDFQKGDIAEGYSVSREKKESFPLTVTSAQKNPTAFYLCASSGDSYGYTFGSGTRLTVV.

The chain couples TRBV11-2 to TRBJ1-1; D is possibly TRBD1 (5 bases). This CDR3 is built from 14 residues. V dropped 1 base and J dropped 6 bases, with 12 bases sitting between them. Germline-derived CDR1 and CDR2 are SGHAT and FQNNGV. The CDR3 is CASSLGRGSAEAFF. The CDR3 DNA reads TGTGCCAGCAGCTTAGGGAGGGGTAGCGCTGAAGCTTTCTTT.